This passage covers 27 T cell receptor beta chains from one sample sequenced in a study of CD8 T cells in Susac syndrome. After extraction with the RNeasy kit, about 0.5 to 1 ug of the RNA was reverse transcribed using random hexamers. TCRdb recomputed calls from the immunoSEQ multiplex PCR reads with MiXCR, one row per CDR3 protein. The sample carries some 96,000 distinct CDR3 sequences, around 94% recorded once. Sequencing was carried out using CD4+ T cells from PBMCs. Receptors originate from a human donor with Susac syndrome.

The chain uses TRBV24-1 and TRBJ2-1; D might be TRBD1 (6 bases). This CDR3 is 17 amino acids long. Germline V lookup: CDR1 KGHDR, CDR2 SFDVKD. Between the trimmed V and J ends, which lost 3 bases and 7 bases, there was a span of 21 bases. The CDR3 coding sequence is TGTGCCACCAGTGATCCCCGGTCTGGGCCTAGGGGGAATGAGCAGTTCTTC. This encodes CATSDPRSGPRGNEQFF.

This chain links TRBV29-1 with TRBJ1-1; tentative D call: TRBD1 (5 bases). Germline V gene sequence: CDR1 SQVTM, CDR2 ANQGSEA. This CDR3 is 13 amino acids long. Trimming stripped 6 bases from V and 0 bases from J, with 11 bases between. The CDR3 sequence: CSVGRRMNTEAFF. In DNA form, the CDR3 reads TGCAGCGTGGGGCGGCGGATGAACACTGAAGCTTTCTTT.

The chain carries TRBV4-3 and TRBJ1-5, with D uncertain. V was trimmed by 1 base and J by 3 bases, leaving 4 bases between them. The length of the CDR3 is 13 residues. CDR1 and CDR2 from the germline V gene are LGHNA and YSLEER. CDR3 in amino acids: CASSQGPNQPQHF. The CDR3 coding sequence is TGCGCCAGCAGCCAAGGTCCCAATCAGCCCCAGCATTTT.

The rearrangement links TRBV20-1 to TRBJ2-1, with TRBD2 identical over 10 bases. CDR1 DFQATT and CDR2 SNEGSKA come from the germline V gene (reference sequence). The CDR3 covers 15 residues. V dropped 1 base and J dropped 6; count of bases not matched to a gene: 6. CDR3 amino acids: CSARGGAGGLNEQFF. Here the CDR3 DNA reads TGCAGTGCTAGAGGGGGAGCGGGGGGGCTCAATGAGCAGTTCTTC.

The J gene is TRBJ1-5, the V gene TRBV6-5, with 8 bases that match TRBD1. The CDR3 is made up of 14 amino acids. The germline V gene encodes CDR1 MNHEY and CDR2 SVGAGI. J lost 5 bases, V lost 4 bases, and 4 bases had no gene match. CDR3 amino acids: CASSFRTGYQPQHF. The CDR3 nucleotides are TGTGCCAGCAGTTTCCGGACAGGGTATCAGCCCCAGCATTTT.

This chain connects TRBV7-2 to TRBJ1-2; 12 bases are a match to TRBD1. Per the germline V gene, CDR1 is SGHTA and CDR2 is FQGNSA. The CDR3 is 15 residues long. With 5 bases clipped from V and 8 bases from J, the junction kept 9 bases outside the gene matches. The CDR3 sequence: CASSAGTGGAKGYTF. In nucleotides, the CDR3 is TGTGCCAGCAGCGCAGGGACAGGGGGCGCGAAGGGCTACACCTTC.

V usage is TRBV3-1 and J usage is TRBJ2-3, with a tentative D call TRBD1 (6 bases). Germline V CDR1 and CDR2: LGHDT, YNNKEL (reference sequence). The CDR3 runs to 17 residues. Trimming left V 0 bases short and J 3 bases short, with 16 bases between. The CDR3 bases are TGTGCCAGCAGCCAAGATAGAAAGGGGGTAGGGACAGATACGCAGTATTTT. It translates to CASSQDRKGVGTDTQYF.

The chain employs TRBV7-2 and TRBJ2-1, with D unclear. Germline values: CDR1 SGHTA, CDR2 FQGNSA. Trimming shortened V by 5 bases and J by 10 bases, and 12 bases separated the two germline ends. This CDR3 has 12 amino acids. CDR3 sequence: CASSIIVGEQFF. The CDR3 DNA reads as TGTGCCAGCAGCATAATAGTTGGCGAGCAGTTCTTC.

The gene calls are TRBV30 and TRBJ2-3; 14 positions match TRBD2. V shed 6 bases and J 3 bases; nucleotides not matched to a gene: 2. The CDR3 extends over 14 amino acids. CDR1 GTSNPN and CDR2 SVGIG come from the germline V gene (reference sequence). The CDR3 DNA reads TGTGCCTGCTGGACTAGCGGGGGGACAGATACGCAGTATTTT. This codes for CACWTSGGTDTQYF.

A few counts support this clonotype. The CDR3 DNA reads TGCAGCGTCCTCGGGGTGGTGGGAGGGGCCAACGTCCTGACTTTC. Translating gives CSVLGVVGGANVLTF. The chain links TRBV29-1 to TRBJ2-6, with D possibly matching TRBD2 (5 bases). V lost 6 bases to trimming and J lost 4 bases, with 16 bases between them. Germline CDR1 SQVTM, CDR2 ANQGSEA. The CDR3 contains 15 residues.

CDR3 in amino acids: CASSRDFSQDEQFF. As DNA, the CDR3 is TGTGCCAGCAGCCGAGATTTCTCTCAGGATGAGCAGTTCTTC. The rearrangement joins TRBV7-9 to TRBJ2-1; D call uncertain. CDR3 length equals 14 residues. V lost 5 bases and J lost 8, with 16 bases in between. The germline gives CDR1 SEHNR, CDR2 FQNEAQ (reference sequence). The variable domain in full, with the rest retrieved from reference TRBV7-9 and TRBJ2-1, is DTGVSQNPRHKITKRGQNVTFRCDPISEHNRLYWYRQTLGQGPEFLTYFQNEAQLEKSRLLSDRFSAERPKGSFSTLEIQRTEQGDSAMYLCASSRDFSQDEQFFGPGTRLTVL.

The chain has TRBV12-3 or TRBV12-4 and TRBJ2-1; TRBD2 aligns across 8 bases. J gave up 0 bases and V 5 bases, and 3 bases lay outside the gene matches. This CDR3 spans 15 amino acids. CDR3 nucleotide sequence: TGTGCCAGCAGTCCTGGGACTAGCTCCTACAATGAGCAGTTCTTC. Translated, it gives CASSPGTSSYNEQFF.

V usage is TRBV20-1 and J usage is TRBJ1-1, with D maybe TRBD1 (6 bases). Germline CDR1 is DFQATT and CDR2 is SNEGSKA (reference sequence). V shed 4 bases and J shed 5 bases, with 14 bases lying between them. This CDR3 is built from 13 residues. The CDR3, as DNA: TGCAGTGCTACAAATACAGGGAGTACTGAAGCTTTCTTT. It specifies CSATNTGSTEAFF.

The gene calls are TRBV20-1 and TRBJ1-1; a possible D gene is TRBD1 (6 bases). V was shortened by 3 bases and J by 4 bases, with 12 bases between the two germline ends. CDR1 and CDR2 (germline): DFQATT, SNEGSKA (reference sequence). The CDR3 length is 13 residues. The CDR3 DNA reads as TGCAGTGCTAGTCTACAGGGAGGCACTGAAGCTTTCTTT. It yields the protein CSASLQGGTEAFF.

The V call is TRBV20-1, the J call TRBJ2-7, with D maybe TRBD1 (6 bases). The germline V gene encodes CDR1 DFQATT and CDR2 SNEGSKA (reference sequence). The CDR3 contains 11 residues. The V and J ends lost 6 bases and 3 bases respectively, with 9 bases between them. The CDR3 nucleotides read TGCAGTGCCAAAGGGGGCTACGAGCAGTACTTC. Its translation: CSAKGGYEQYF.

This clonotype was observed a single time. The rearrangement uses TRBV5-6 and TRBJ2-5; no definite D call. Germline V gives CDR1 SGHDT, CDR2 YYEEEE. This CDR3 has 13 amino acids. Trimming cost V 4 bases and J 3 bases, with 10 bases left between them. In DNA, the CDR3 is TGTGCCAGCAGCGTCCGACTTAAAGAGACCCAGTACTTC. This encodes CASSVRLKETQYF.

J is TRBJ2-1 and V is TRBV25-1, with 8 positions matching TRBD2. Germline V gene sequence: CDR1 MGHDK, CDR2 SYGVNS. Unmatched junction bases numbered 4, after V lost 1 base and J lost 5 bases. The length of the CDR3 is 15 residues. The CDR3 is CASSESSGGHNEQFF. The CDR3 DNA sequence: TGTGCCAGCAGTGAATCGAGCGGGGGCCACAATGAGCAGTTCTTC.

The V and J genes are TRBV30 and TRBJ1-4, with a tentative D call TRBD1 (5 bases). Trimming took 3 bases from V and 8 from J, leaving 13 bases between them. The CDR3 is made up of 13 amino acids. Germline CDR1 is GTSNPN and CDR2 is SVGIG (reference sequence). The CDR3 reads CAWRSGLDEKLFF. CDR3 bases: TGTGCCTGGAGGTCAGGGTTGGACGAAAAACTGTTTTTT.

The chain couples TRBV12-3 or TRBV12-4 to TRBJ1-1; D not resolved. CDR3 length: 9 residues. Trimming removed 6 bases from V and 11 bases from J, with 7 bases in between. Here the CDR3 DNA reads TGTGCCAGCAGCCCCTTTGCTTTCTTT. It is translated as CASSPFAFF.

V gene TRBV12-3 or TRBV12-4 combines with J gene TRBJ1-1; D may be TRBD1 (6 bases). The CDR3 sequence is 16 residues long. V gave up 6 bases and J gave up 4 bases, with 21 bases separating them. CDR3 sequence reads: CASSLPGGRVITEAFF. CDR3 DNA sequence: TGTGCCAGCAGCCTCCCTGGGGGGCGAGTAATCACTGAAGCTTTCTTT.

This chain uses TRBV5-1 with TRBJ2-7; D uncertain. The CDR3 has 12 amino acids. CDR1 SGHRS and CDR2 YFSETQ come from the germline V gene. Trimming shortened V by 3 bases and J by 7 bases, and 11 bases separated the two germline ends. The CDR3: CASSSVGGEQYF. The CDR3 DNA is TGCGCCAGCAGCTCCGTGGGTGGTGAGCAGTACTTC.

The chain combines TRBV5-1 with TRBJ2-1, with D perhaps TRBD1 (7 bases). This CDR3 contains 14 residues. V was cut by 1 base and J by 9 bases, with 14 bases left in between. Per the germline V gene, CDR1 is SGHRS and CDR2 is YFSETQ. The CDR3 region has the DNA TGCGCCAGCAGCTTGCCGGCCAGGGGGGTTGAGCAGTTCTTC. Protein product: CASSLPARGVEQFF.

This chain uses TRBV7-9 with TRBJ2-1, with D possibly TRBD1 on 6 matching bases. In germline, CDR1 is SEHNR, CDR2 FQNEAQ (reference sequence). This CDR3 comprises 15 residues. V was trimmed by 3 bases and J by 8 bases, leaving 17 bases between them. CDR3 residues: CASSFLQGGFDEQFF. For the CDR3, the DNA is TGTGCCAGCAGCTTTCTACAGGGCGGTTTCGATGAGCAGTTCTTC.

The gene calls are TRBV7-2 and TRBJ2-3, with TRBD2 matching over 11 bases. Per germline, CDR1 SGHTA and CDR2 FQGNSA. V lost 4 bases and J lost 7; bases outside the gene matches: 7. CDR3 size: 15 residues. The CDR3 here is CASSSLTSGGNTQYF. DNA of the CDR3: TGTGCCAGCAGCTCCCTTACTAGCGGGGGTAATACGCAGTATTTT.

The genes are TRBV3-1 and TRBJ2-5; possibly TRBD2 for D (6 bases). CDR3 length: 16 amino acids. The V end was cut by 1 base, the J end by 4 bases, with 16 bases between. The germline gives CDR1 LGHDT, CDR2 YNNKEL (reference sequence). CDR3 protein: CASSQVSGGKGETQYF. Written as DNA, the CDR3 is TGTGCCAGCAGCCAAGTTAGCGGTGGGAAGGGAGAGACCCAGTACTTC.

V usage is TRBV12-3 or TRBV12-4 and J usage is TRBJ1-1, with 7 nucleotides matching TRBD1. V trimming: 3 bases; J trimming: 4 bases; junction bases outside the gene matches: 5. The CDR3 covers 14 residues. Here the CDR3 DNA reads TGTGCCAGCAGTTTGGGGGCAGGGGGCACTGAAGCTTTCTTT. This translates into CASSLGAGGTEAFF.

The V and J genes are TRBV14 and TRBJ2-1; 10 bases are shared with TRBD2. J gave up 8 bases and V 4 bases, and 11 bases lay outside the gene matches. The CDR3 runs 16 residues. Per the germline V gene, CDR1 is SGHDN and CDR2 is FVKESK. In DNA form, the CDR3 reads TGTGCCAGCAGCCTACTAGAGCGGGGGGGCCGGGATGAGCAGTTCTTC. Residues: CASSLLERGGRDEQFF.